This TCR beta chain is from a study of identical twins. TCRdb processed the 5' RACE reads anew with MiXCR; each CDR3 protein has one entry. This table holds 1.5 million or so distinct CDR3 sequences, roughly a third found once. Remarks on this clonotype: A much larger clone is a single base away; this may be a read error.

The CDR3 is 16 amino acids. Germline loops: CDR1 SGHRS, CDR2 YFSETQ. This chain links TRBV5-1 with TRBJ2-1; 10 positions match TRBD2. The J call could be wrong; TRBJ2-7 is a better fit for the DNA end. The sequenced material came from cord blood. This clonotype was sampled from a newborn girl in good health. For the CDR3, the DNA is TGCGCCAGCAGCTTGGTGGGACTAGCGTATTACAATGAGCAGTACTTC. Translating it yields CASSLVGLAYYNEQYF.